This entry is about one TCR beta chain. Original handling: Scientists estimated how many nucleated cells there were by amplifying reference gene primers. Sequencing was performed with immunoSEQ multiplex PCR; in TCRdb, only in-frame clones are kept and a portion is missing. That table gives V, J and clone size, and the DNA gave D and trimming. The sample includes about 270,000 clones, around nine tenths of them seen just once. The data were obtained in a study of blood T cell repertoires in COVID-19. Turning to the study itself: In each case, the material was cDNA or gDNA derived from T cells, B-cell-depleted T cells, or PBMCs.

V dropped 6 bases and J dropped 6; count of bases not matched to a gene: 3. The CDR3 is made up of 13 amino acids. In germline, CDR1 is MNHEY, CDR2 SVGAGI. All recovered Cohort 3 donors got two negative PCRs, got clearance, or saw symptom resolution. The sequence was obtained from a woman aged 18-29 years who had recovered from COVID-19. This chain connects TRBV6-5 to TRBJ2-1; 9 nucleotides line up with TRBD2. The sequenced material came from PBMCs or T cells enriched from blood (not recorded which). As DNA, the CDR3 is TGTGCCAGCAGACGCGGGAGGGCCAATGAGCAGTTCTTC. This codes for CASRRGRANEQFF.